This TCR beta chain emerged from a study of T-cell reconstitution after alpha-beta-depleted transplantation in children. During its preparation, the TCRbeta library received unique molecular identifiers. TCRdb itself ran the PCR reads through MiXCR, one entry per CDR3 protein. Among about 400,000 distinct CDR3 sequences listed, 20% were seen once. This clonotype appeared many times. The CDR3 consists of 15 residues. Per the germline V gene, CDR1 is KGHDR and CDR2 is SFDVKD. With V trimmed by 1 base and J by 5 bases, 7 bases remained unmatched. V is TRBV24-1 and J is TRBJ2-7; 7 nucleotides line up with TRBD2. The sample consisted of PBMCs from the stem cell graft donor, taken from the stem cell graft. The clonotype comes from a human donor who donated a stem cell graft to a child with acute myeloid leukemia. CDR3 amino acids: CATSDFGGSIHEQYF. In nucleotides, the CDR3 is TGTGCCACCAGTGATTTCGGCGGGAGTATCCACGAGCAGTACTTC.